This paragraph covers one T cell receptor (beta chain) sequence. Its cognate antigen is unknown. Autoimmune disease history or systemic immunosuppression meant exclusion. Generated by immunoSEQ multiplex PCR, the TCRdb table keeps only in-frame clones and is missing some. Here the sample spans 99,000 or so clones, under 90% being singletons. CDR1 and CDR2 from the germline V gene are DFQATT and SNEGSKA (reference sequence). This CDR3 spans 10 amino acids. V dropped 7 bases and J dropped 6 bases, with 8 bases sitting between them. These data belong to a study of OX40 agonist ivuxolimab in advanced cancers. Study-wide points: CD4+ and CD8+ blood T cells expanded clonally by week 6 at 0.1 to 3.0 mg/kg. Normalized T-cell clonal expansion was also low in a subset of nonresponders.

The J gene is TRBJ2-3, the V gene TRBV20-1; D not certain. Sequences were derived from CD4+ or CD8+ T cells sorted from blood, sampled in a trial of the OX40 agonist ivuxolimab. The source is an adult with an advanced solid tumor such as melanoma, head and neck, liver or kidney cancer. The CDR3 loop reads CSVKIDTQYF. CDR3 DNA: TGCAGTGTCAAGATTGATACGCAGTATTTT.